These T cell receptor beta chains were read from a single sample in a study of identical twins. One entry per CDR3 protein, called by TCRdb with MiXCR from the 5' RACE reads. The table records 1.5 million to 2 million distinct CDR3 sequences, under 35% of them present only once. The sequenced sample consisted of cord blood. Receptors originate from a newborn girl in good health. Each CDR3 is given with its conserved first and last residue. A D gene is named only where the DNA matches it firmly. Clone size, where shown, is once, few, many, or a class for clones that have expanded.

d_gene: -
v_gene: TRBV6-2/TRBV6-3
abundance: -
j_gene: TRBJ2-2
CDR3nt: TGTGCCAGCAGTTACTCGCCACTCAGGGTCGAAACCGGGGAGCTGTTTTTT
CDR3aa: CASSYSPLRVETGELFF

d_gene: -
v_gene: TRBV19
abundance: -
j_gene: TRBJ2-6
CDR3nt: TGTGCCAGTAGTATTCGGCGGCCCGGGGCCAACGTCCTGACTTTC
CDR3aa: CASSIRRPGANVLTF

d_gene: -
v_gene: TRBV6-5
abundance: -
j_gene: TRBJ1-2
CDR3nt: TGTGCCAGCAGTTTCACGACAGAAAGCTATGGCTACACCTTC
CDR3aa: CASSFTTESYGYTF

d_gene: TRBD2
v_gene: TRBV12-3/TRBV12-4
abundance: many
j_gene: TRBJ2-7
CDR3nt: TGTGCCAGCAGCCCGGGACTAACTTCCTACGAGCAGTACTTC
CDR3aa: CASSPGLTSYEQYF

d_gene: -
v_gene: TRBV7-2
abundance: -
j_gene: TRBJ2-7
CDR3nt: TGTGCCAGCAGCTTAGTTCCGGACAAACACGAGCAGTACTTC
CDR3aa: CASSLVPDKHEQYF

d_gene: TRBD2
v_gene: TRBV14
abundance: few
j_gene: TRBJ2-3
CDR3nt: TGTGCCAGCAGCCAAGACCCGGGACTAGCGGGGGCCACAGATACGCAGTATTTT
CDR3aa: CASSQDPGLAGATDTQYF

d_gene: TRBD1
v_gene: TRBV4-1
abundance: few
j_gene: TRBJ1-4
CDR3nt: TGCGCCAGCAGCCACGGACAGGGGGCAAATGAAAAACTGTTTTTT
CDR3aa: CASSHGQGANEKLFF

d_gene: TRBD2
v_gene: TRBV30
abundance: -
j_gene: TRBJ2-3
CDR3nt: TGTGCCTGGAGTGTTAGGGGCGGGGGGGCCGATACGCAGTATTTT
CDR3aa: CAWSVRGGGADTQYF

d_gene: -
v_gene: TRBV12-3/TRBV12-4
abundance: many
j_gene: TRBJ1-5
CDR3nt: TGTGCCAGCAGGGGACAAAGCAATCAGCCCCAGCATTTT
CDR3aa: CASRGQSNQPQHF

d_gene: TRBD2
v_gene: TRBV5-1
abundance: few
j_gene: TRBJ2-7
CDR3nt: TGCGCCAGCACCCAGGCTAGCGGGGACAATGAGCAGTACTTC
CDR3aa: CASTQASGDNEQYF

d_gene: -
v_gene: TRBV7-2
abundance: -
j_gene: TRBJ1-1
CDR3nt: TGTGCCAGCAGCTTAGAAAGGGGGGCAGGCACTGAAGCTTTCTTT
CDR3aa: CASSLERGAGTEAFF

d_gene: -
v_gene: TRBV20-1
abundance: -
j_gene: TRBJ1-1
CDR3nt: TGCAGTGCTAGAGCCAGGGAGGGCCGGAACACTGAAGCTTTCTTT
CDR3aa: CSARAREGRNTEAFF

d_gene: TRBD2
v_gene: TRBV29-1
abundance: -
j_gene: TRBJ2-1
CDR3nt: TGCAGCGAACTAGCGGGTTACAATGAGCAGTTCTTC
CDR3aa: CSELAGYNEQFF

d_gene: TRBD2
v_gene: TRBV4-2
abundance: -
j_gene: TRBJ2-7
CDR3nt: TGTGCCAGCAGCCCTCGACTAGCGGGGGCCTACTACGAGCAGTACTTC
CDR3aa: CASSPRLAGAYYEQYF

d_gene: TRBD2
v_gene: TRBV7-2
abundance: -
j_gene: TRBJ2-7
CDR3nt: TGTGCCAGCAAAGCCCAGGGAGGGATCCTCGAGCAGTACTTC
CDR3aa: CASKAQGGILEQYF

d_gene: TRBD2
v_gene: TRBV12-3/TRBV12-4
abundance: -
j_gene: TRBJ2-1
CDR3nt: TGTGCCAGCGGTCAACTAGCGGGGCGGAATGAGCAGTTCTTC
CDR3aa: CASGQLAGRNEQFF

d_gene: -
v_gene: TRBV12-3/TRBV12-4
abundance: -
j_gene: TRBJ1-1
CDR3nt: TGTGCCAGCACGGGGGGGTCCATGAACGCTGAAGCTTTCTTT
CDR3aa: CASTGGSMNAEAFF

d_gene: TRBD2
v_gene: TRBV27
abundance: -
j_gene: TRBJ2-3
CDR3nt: TGTGCCAGCAGTGCCCGTCGGGACTACACTGGTAAAGATACGCAGTATTTT
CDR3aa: CASSARRDYTGKDTQYF

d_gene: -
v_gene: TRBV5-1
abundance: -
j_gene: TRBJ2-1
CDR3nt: TGCGCCAGCAGCTTGGTACCGGAATACGATGAGCAGTTCTTC
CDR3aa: CASSLVPEYDEQFF

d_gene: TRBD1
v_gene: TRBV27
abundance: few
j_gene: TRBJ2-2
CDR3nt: TGTGCCAGCAGTCTCGTGACAGGGGGTTGGGAGCTGTTTTTT
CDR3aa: CASSLVTGGWELFF

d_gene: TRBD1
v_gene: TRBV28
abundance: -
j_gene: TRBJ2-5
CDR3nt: TGTGTCAGCAGTCCAATCACAGACAGGGAAGGGCAAGAGACCCAGTACTTC
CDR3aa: CVSSPITDREGQETQYF

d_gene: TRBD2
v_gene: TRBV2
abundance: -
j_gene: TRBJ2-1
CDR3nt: TGTGCCAGCACCCGGGGGGATGAGCAGTTCTTC
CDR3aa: CASTRGDEQFF

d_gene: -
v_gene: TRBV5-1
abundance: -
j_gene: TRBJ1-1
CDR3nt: TGCGCCAGCACCCCAAGGGCGTCAGGGACTATGAACACTGAAGCTTTCTTT
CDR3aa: CASTPRASGTMNTEAFF

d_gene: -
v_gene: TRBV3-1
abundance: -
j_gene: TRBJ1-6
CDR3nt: TGTGCCAGCAGCCAAGTCCCAGGGTCCTATAATTCACCCCTCCACTTT
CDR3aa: CASSQVPGSYNSPLHF

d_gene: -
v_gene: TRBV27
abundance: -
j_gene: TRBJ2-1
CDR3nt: TGTGCCAGCAGTTTCTCCGGGACAAATTACAATGAGCAGTTCTTC
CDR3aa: CASSFSGTNYNEQFF

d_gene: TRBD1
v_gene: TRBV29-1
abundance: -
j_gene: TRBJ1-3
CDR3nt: TGCAGCGTCGAAGCCGGGACAGAAGGAAACACCATATATTTT
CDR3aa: CSVEAGTEGNTIYF

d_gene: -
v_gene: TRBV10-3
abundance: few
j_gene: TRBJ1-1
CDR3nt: TGTGCCATCAGAGGGACGAAGGGGACTGAAGCTTTCTTT
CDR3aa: CAIRGTKGTEAFF

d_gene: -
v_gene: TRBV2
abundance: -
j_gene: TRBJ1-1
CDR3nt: TGTGCCAGCAGTGGTGGCGAGAACACTGAAGCTTTCTTT
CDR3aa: CASSGGENTEAFF

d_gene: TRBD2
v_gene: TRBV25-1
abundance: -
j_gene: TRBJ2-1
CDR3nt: TGTGCCAGCAGTGAATGGATGGGGACTAGCGGGAGGCGTTACGAGCAGTTCTTC
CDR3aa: CASSEWMGTSGRRYEQFF

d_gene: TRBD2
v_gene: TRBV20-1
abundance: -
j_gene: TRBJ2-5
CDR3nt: TGCAGTGCTAGATCCGGGACTAGCGGGAGGAATGAGCAGTACTTC
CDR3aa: CSARSGTSGRNEQYF

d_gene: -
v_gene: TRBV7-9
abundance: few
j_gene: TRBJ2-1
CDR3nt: TGTGCCAGCAGCATCGGACGGACTTACAATGAGCAGTTCTTC
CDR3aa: CASSIGRTYNEQFF

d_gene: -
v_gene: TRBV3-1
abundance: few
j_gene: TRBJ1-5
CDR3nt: TGTGCCAGCAGCCATCGGGGAGCGGGTGGCAATCAGCCCCAGCATTTT
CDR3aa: CASSHRGAGGNQPQHF